These 23 T cell receptor beta chains share one sample of origin, sequenced in a study of CD8+CD57+ T cells in acquired aplastic anemia. According to the study, genomic DNA was the template for TCR beta VDJ and CDR3 profiling. TCRdb re-analysed the reads in MiXCR, keeping a single row per CDR3 protein. The table lists 120,000 or so distinct CDR3 sequences, over 45% of them singletons, with about 2.5% in the top ten. The sample comprised sorted CD4+, CD8+, or CD8+CD57+ T cells (not recorded which) from PBMCs. These receptors were collected from a human donor in good health, serving as a control.

Many counts were recorded for this clonotype. The chain links TRBV10-3 to TRBJ2-7; D is possibly TRBD2 (7 bases). V lost 4 bases, J lost 0 bases, and 13 bases lay in between. Germline CDR1 reads ENHRY; CDR2 reads SYGVKD. There are 15 residues in the CDR3. For the CDR3, the DNA is TGTGCCATCAGTGGGGGAGGGGGGAGCTCCTACGAGCAGTACTTC. As protein: CAISGGGGSSYEQYF.

This clonotype has a count of ten or more. The chain employs TRBV27 and TRBJ1-6; 9 bases are a match to TRBD1. V was clipped by 7 bases and J by 9 bases; unmatched bases: 10. The CDR3 covers 15 residues. Germline lookup yields CDR1 MNHEY and CDR2 SMNVEV (reference sequence). This chain's CDR3 is CASTRSTGGFSPLHF. The CDR3 DNA sequence: TGTGCCAGCACAAGGTCGACAGGGGGGTTTTCACCCCTCCACTTT.

This clonotype has ten or more counts. The chain employs TRBV13 and TRBJ2-5; tentatively, D is TRBD1 (5 bases). The germline V gene encodes CDR1 PRHDT and CDR2 FYEKMQ (reference sequence). Trimming stripped 5 bases from V and 2 bases from J, with 12 bases between. This CDR3 is built from 14 residues. The CDR3 region is CASSPGAVQETQYF. The CDR3 DNA follows: TGTGCCAGCAGCCCTGGGGCAGTTCAAGAGACCCAGTACTTC.

The rearrangement joins TRBV7-2 to TRBJ1-2; 7 positions match TRBD1. CDR1 is SGHTA, CDR2 FQGNSA, per germline. With V trimmed by 5 bases and J by 6 bases, 3 bases remained unmatched. The CDR3 runs to 12 residues. CDR3 loop: CASSPGQHGYTF. DNA of the CDR3: TGTGCCAGCAGCCCGGGACAGCATGGCTACACCTTC.

Ten or more counts support this clonotype. This chain uses TRBV10-3 with TRBJ1-3; TRBD1 matches at 7 bases. Per the germline V gene, CDR1 is ENHRY and CDR2 is SYGVKD. The CDR3 has 16 amino acids. V was pared by 6 bases and J by 3 bases, with 11 bases of the junction left unmatched. The DNA for the CDR3 is TGTGCCATCAGAGGGACAGTACCTCGTGATGGAAACACCATATATTTT. As protein: CAIRGTVPRDGNTIYF.

With regard to this clonotype: A read error may be the cause here, since a much bigger clone is one base away. CDR3 coding DNA: TGTGCCAGCAGCTTAGTCTCTAGCGGGGGATCAGGTACGCAGTATTTT. Amino acid sequence: CASSLVSSGGSGTQYF. The genes are TRBV11-2 and TRBJ2-3, with 10 bases identical to TRBD2. CDR3 length: 16 amino acids. With V trimmed by 1 base and J by 8 bases, 9 bases remained unmatched. CDR1 is SGHAT, CDR2 FQNNGV, per germline.

The chain combines TRBV3-1 with TRBJ2-7; 8 positions agree with TRBD2. CDR1 and CDR2 (germline): LGHDT, YNNKEL (reference sequence). V lost 3 bases, J lost 3 bases, and 4 bases stayed unmatched. The CDR3 spans 14 residues. The CDR3 spells CASSHLAGNYEQYF. DNA of the CDR3: TGTGCCAGCAGCCACTTAGCGGGGAACTACGAGCAGTACTTC.

This clonotype showed up many times. The DNA of the CDR3 is TGTGCCTGGAGTGTACGAACGTACCAAGCTACTGAAGCTTTCTTT. Translation: CAWSVRTYQATEAFF. The chain is built from TRBV30 and TRBJ1-1; D ambiguous. Germline lookup yields CDR1 GTSNPN and CDR2 SVGIG (reference sequence). V was shortened by 0 bases and J by 5 bases, with 16 bases between the two germline ends. There are 15 residues in the CDR3.

This clonotype showed up many times. The chain has TRBV5-6 and TRBJ1-2; D remains ambiguous. The germline V gene encodes CDR1 SGHDT and CDR2 YYEEEE. Trimming took off 0 bases at V and 3 bases at J, with 9 bases between the two ends. This CDR3 is 14 amino acids long. This CDR3 is CASSLGVTDYGYTF. CDR3 nucleotide sequence: TGTGCCAGCAGCTTGGGGGTAACGGACTATGGCTACACCTTC.

This chain uses TRBV27 with TRBJ2-7, with TRBD1 matching 10 bases. Looked up from germline, CDR1 is MNHEY and CDR2 is SMNVEV (reference sequence). V was pared by 7 bases and J by 5 bases, with 8 bases of the junction left unmatched. The CDR3 sequence is 14 residues long. CDR3 protein: CASTPGQGSNEQYF. CDR3 DNA sequence: TGTGCCAGCACCCCGGGACAGGGGAGCAACGAGCAGTACTTC.

CDR3 DNA sequence: TGTGCCAGCAGTGGTGTTGGCAGCACAGATACGCAGTATTTT. Protein product: CASSGVGSTDTQYF. The V gene is TRBV25-1, the J gene TRBJ2-3; D is undetermined. The V end lost 4 bases, the J end lost 0 bases, and 8 bases lay between the germline ends. The CDR3 length is 14 residues. Germline V gene data show CDR1 as MGHDK and CDR2 as SYGVNS.

This clonotype came up many times. V usage is TRBV18 and J usage is TRBJ1-1; D is undetermined. Trimming shortened V by 9 bases and J by 1 base, and 15 bases separated the two germline ends. The CDR3 contains 14 residues. The germline V gene has CDR1 KGHSH and CDR2 LQKENI. The CDR3 region is CASSPTTANTEAFF. The CDR3 nucleotides are TGTGCCAGTAGTCCGACGACCGCGAACACTGAAGCTTTCTTT.

In its sample, this clonotype was seen many times. J is TRBJ2-7 and V is TRBV18; D is ambiguous. The CDR3 is 11 residues long. V was trimmed by 3 bases and J by 7 bases, leaving 7 bases between them. Per the germline V gene, CDR1 is KGHSH and CDR2 is LQKENI. The CDR3 nucleotides read TGTGCCAGCTCACCCTTAGTGGAGCAGTACTTC. As protein: CASSPLVEQYF. The entire variable domain, with the rest obtained from reference TRBV18 and TRBJ2-7, is as follows: NAGVMQNPRHLVRRRGQEARLRCSPMKGHSHVYWYRQLPEEGLKFMVYLQKENIIDESGMPKERFSAEFPKEGPSILRIQQVVRGDSAAYFCASSPLVEQYFGPGTRLTVT.

This clonotype has only one observation. The chain joins TRBV4-1 to TRBJ1-2; no clear D gene. Germline V CDR1 and CDR2: MGHRA, YSYEKL. The CDR3 spans 13 residues. V lost 8 bases and J 8 bases, leaving 18 bases between the germline ends. The CDR3 DNA sequence: TGCGCCAGCCGCCCGCGTGATACGGGGGGCTACACCTTC. Its protein product is CASRPRDTGGYTF.

The DNA for the CDR3 is TGCAGCGTTGCTAGCGGGAGGGCCTACGAGCAGTACTTC. Protein product: CSVASGRAYEQYF. V is TRBV29-1 and J is TRBJ2-7; TRBD2 agrees at 12 bases. V trimming: 4 bases; J trimming: 2 bases; junction bases outside the gene matches: 0. The CDR3 runs 13 residues. The V gene's germline CDR1 is SQVTM and CDR2 ANQGSEA.

This clonotype has ten or more counts. This chain joins TRBV3-1 and TRBJ2-1; D might be TRBD1 (6 bases). V was shortened by 3 bases and J by 4 bases, with 13 bases between the two germline ends. Per the germline V gene, CDR1 is LGHDT and CDR2 is YNNKEL (reference sequence). The CDR3 extends over 15 amino acids. The CDR3 spells CASSQLRDTYNEQFF. CDR3 nucleotides: TGTGCCAGCAGCCAGTTAAGGGACACATACAATGAGCAGTTCTTC.

The chain has TRBV7-7 and TRBJ2-7; 9 bases are shared with TRBD1. After removal of 5 bases from V and 6 bases from J, the junction contained 14 bases not matched to a gene. This CDR3 is built from 16 residues. From germline, CDR1 is SSHAT and CDR2 FNYEAQ (reference sequence). The CDR3 bases are TGTGCCAGCAGCGGGACCCGGGACAGGGAAACACTCGAGCAGTACTTC. Its translation: CASSGTRDRETLEQYF.

The rearrangement uses TRBV15 and TRBJ2-7; 10 bases match TRBD1. V lost 0 bases, J lost 5 bases, and 4 bases stayed unmatched. Per the germline V gene, CDR1 is LNHNV and CDR2 is YYDKDF (reference sequence). There are 15 residues in the CDR3. CDR3 coding DNA: TGTGCCACCAGCAGAGAGGGGACAGGGGCCGACGAGCAGTACTTC. Translating gives CATSREGTGADEQYF.

This rearrangement joins TRBV19 to TRBJ2-7; 9 positions match TRBD2. This CDR3 has 15 residues. The germline gives CDR1 LNHDA, CDR2 SQIVND (reference sequence). V dropped 3 bases and J dropped 4; count of bases not matched to a gene: 7. The DNA for the CDR3 is TGTGCCAGTAGTATTGCTAGCGGGGAGGTATACGAGCAGTACTTC. Translating gives CASSIASGEVYEQYF.

The chain combines TRBV11-2 with TRBJ2-5; 12 nucleotides match TRBD1. The CDR3 is 15 amino acids. Trimming cost V 4 bases and J 5 bases; bases outside gene matches: 5. CDR1 SGHAT and CDR2 FQNNGV come from the germline V gene. CDR3 in amino acids: CASSSGTGGLETQYF. CDR3 sequence (DNA): TGTGCCAGCAGCTCCGGGACAGGGGGCCTGGAGACCCAGTACTTC.

This sequence joins TRBV25-1 and TRBJ1-1; 9 bases line up with TRBD1. J gave up 1 base and V 4 bases, and 7 bases lay outside the gene matches. CDR3 length: 16 residues. Germline CDR1 reads MGHDK; CDR2 reads SYGVNS. The CDR3 DNA reads as TGTGCCAGCAGTGCCGTGGACAGGGGACCGAACACTGAAGCTTTCTTT. Translating it yields CASSAVDRGPNTEAFF.

The J gene is TRBJ1-3, the V gene TRBV29-1; D gene unclear. Between the trimmed V and J ends, which lost 4 bases and 0 bases, there was a span of 10 bases. Germline CDR1 is SQVTM and CDR2 is ANQGSEA. The CDR3 is 14 residues long. The CDR3 nucleotides are TGCAGCGTTGGGGAAGGGTACTCTGGAAACACCATATATTTT. Protein: CSVGEGYSGNTIYF. The full variable domain, rest sourced from reference TRBV29-1 and TRBJ1-3, is SAVISQKPSRDICQRGTSLTIQCQVDSQVTMMFWYRQQPGQSLTLIATANQGSEATYESGFVIDKFPISRPNLTFSTLTVSNMSPEDSSIYLCSVGEGYSGNTIYFGEGSWLTVV.

This clonotype was detected a few times. This chain joins TRBV7-8 and TRBJ2-7; D remains unclear. Gene TRBJ2-5 matches the end of the DNA better, so the J call may be wrong. The germline V gene has CDR1 SGHVS and CDR2 FQNEAQ. CDR3 size: 12 residues. DNA of the CDR3: TGTGCCAGCACTGGGATCCAAGAGACCCAGTACTTC. Translated: CASTGIQETQYF.